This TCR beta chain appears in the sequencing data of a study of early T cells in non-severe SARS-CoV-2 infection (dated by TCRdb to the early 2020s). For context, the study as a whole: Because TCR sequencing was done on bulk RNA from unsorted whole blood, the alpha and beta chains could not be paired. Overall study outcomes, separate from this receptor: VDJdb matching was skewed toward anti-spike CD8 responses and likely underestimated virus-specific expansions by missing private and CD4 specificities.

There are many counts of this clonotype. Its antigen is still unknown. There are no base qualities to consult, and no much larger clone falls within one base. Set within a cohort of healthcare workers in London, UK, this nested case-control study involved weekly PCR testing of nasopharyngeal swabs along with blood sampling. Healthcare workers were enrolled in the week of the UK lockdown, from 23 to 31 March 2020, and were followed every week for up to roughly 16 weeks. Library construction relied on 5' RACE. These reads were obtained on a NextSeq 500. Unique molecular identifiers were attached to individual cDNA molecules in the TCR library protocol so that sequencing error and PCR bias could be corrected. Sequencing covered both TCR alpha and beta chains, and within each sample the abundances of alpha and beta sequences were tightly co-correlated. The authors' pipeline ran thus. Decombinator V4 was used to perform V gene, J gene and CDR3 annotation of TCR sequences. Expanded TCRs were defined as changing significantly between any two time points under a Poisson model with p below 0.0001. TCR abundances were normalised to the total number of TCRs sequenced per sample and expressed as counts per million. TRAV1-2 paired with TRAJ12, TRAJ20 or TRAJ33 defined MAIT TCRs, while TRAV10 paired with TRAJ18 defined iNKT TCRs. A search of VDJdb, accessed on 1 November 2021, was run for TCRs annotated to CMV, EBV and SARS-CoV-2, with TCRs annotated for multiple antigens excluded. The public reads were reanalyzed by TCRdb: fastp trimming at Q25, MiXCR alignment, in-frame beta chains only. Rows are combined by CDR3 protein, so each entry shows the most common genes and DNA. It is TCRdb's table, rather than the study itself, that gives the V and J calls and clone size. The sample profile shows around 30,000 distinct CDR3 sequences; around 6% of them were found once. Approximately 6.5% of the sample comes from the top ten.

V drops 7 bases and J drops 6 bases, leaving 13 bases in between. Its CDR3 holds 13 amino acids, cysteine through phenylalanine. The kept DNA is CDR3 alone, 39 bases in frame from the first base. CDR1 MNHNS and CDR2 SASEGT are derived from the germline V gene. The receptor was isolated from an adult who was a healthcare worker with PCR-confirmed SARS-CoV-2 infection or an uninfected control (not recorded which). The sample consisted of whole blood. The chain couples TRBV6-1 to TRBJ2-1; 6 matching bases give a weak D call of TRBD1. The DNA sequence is TGTGCCAGCACCCAGGGGCCTGCCAATGAGCAGTTCTTC. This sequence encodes CASTQGPANEQFF.